The clone carrying this T cell receptor (beta chain) occurred a few times. After removal of 3 bases from V and 1 base from J, the junction contained 3 bases not matched to a gene. The CDR3 spans 16 residues. Per germline, CDR1 LGHNA and CDR2 YSLEER. The data stem from a study of cytomegalovirus exposure and HLA in healthy donors. Vbeta (60) and Jbeta (13) primers were used in the PCR. Sequencing was performed with immunoSEQ multiplex PCR; in TCRdb, only in-frame clones are kept and a portion is missing. Found here are about 130,000 clones, approximately 82% of them singletons; the top ten hold approximately 3%.

The gene calls are TRBV4-3 and TRBJ2-6; 7 nucleotides line up with TRBD1. The TCR comes from a boy between 2 and 10 years old in good health and CMV-seronegative. Sequencing used PBMCs. The DNA for the CDR3 is TGCGCCAGCAGCCATGAGACAGGGTCTGGGGCCAACGTCCTGACTTTC. Residues: CASSHETGSGANVLTF.